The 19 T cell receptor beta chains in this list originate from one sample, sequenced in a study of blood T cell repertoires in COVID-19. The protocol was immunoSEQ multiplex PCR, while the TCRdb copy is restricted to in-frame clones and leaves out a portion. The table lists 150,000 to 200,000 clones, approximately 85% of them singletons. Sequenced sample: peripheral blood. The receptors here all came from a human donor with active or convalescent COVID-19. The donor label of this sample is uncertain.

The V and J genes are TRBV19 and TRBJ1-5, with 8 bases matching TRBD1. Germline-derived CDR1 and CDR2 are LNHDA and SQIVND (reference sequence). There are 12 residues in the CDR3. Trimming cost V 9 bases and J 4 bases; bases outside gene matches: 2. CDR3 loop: CASRQGNQPQHF. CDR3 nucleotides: TGTGCCAGCCGACAGGGGAATCAGCCCCAGCATTTT.

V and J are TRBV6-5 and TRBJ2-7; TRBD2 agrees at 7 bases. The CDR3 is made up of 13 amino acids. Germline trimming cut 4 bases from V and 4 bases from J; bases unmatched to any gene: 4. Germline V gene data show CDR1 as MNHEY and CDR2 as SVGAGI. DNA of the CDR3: TGTGCCAGCAGTTCCCCGGGGGGATACGAGCAGTACTTC. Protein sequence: CASSSPGGYEQYF.

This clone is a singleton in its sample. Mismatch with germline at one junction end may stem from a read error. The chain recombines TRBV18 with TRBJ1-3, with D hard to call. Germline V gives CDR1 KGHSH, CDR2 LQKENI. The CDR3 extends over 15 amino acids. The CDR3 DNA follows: TGTGCCAGCTCACCAAGAACAGCGGCTGGCAACACCATATATTTT. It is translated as CASSPRTAAGNTIYF.

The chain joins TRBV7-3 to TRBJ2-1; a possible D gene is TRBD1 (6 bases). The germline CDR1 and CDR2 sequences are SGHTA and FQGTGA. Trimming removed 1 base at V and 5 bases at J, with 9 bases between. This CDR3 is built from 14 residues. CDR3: CASSLRQDDNEQFF. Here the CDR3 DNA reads TGTGCCAGCAGCTTAAGACAGGACGACAATGAGCAGTTCTTC.

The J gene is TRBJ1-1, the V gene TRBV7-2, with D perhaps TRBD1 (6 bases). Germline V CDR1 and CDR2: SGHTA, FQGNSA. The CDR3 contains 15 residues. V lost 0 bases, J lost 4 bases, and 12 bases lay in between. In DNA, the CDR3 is TGTGCCAGCAGCTTAGCGGGGCAGGGGAGCACTGAAGCTTTCTTT. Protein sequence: CASSLAGQGSTEAFF.

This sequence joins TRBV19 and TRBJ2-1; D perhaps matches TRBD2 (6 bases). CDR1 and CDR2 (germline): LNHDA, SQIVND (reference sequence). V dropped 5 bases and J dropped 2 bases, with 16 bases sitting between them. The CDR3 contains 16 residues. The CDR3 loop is CASSSHRDFAYNEQFF. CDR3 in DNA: TGTGCCAGTAGTTCTCACCGGGACTTTGCCTACAATGAGCAGTTCTTC. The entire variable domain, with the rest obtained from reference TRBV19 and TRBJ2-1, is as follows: DGGITQSPKYLFRKEGQNVTLSCEQNLNHDAMYWYRQDPGQGLRLIYYSQIVNDFQKGDIAEGYSVSREKKESFPLTVTSAQKNPTAFYLCASSSHRDFAYNEQFFGPGTRLTVL.

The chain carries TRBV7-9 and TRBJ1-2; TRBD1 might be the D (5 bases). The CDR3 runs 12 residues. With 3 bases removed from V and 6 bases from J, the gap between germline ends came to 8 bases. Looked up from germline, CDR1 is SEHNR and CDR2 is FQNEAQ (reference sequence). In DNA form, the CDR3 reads TGTGCCAGCAGCTTTGCCAGGGATGGCTACACCTTC. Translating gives CASSFARDGYTF.

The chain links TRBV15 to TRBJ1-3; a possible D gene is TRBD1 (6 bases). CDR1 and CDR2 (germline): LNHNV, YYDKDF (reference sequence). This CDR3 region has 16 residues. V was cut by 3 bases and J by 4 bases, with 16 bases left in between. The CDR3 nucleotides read TGTGCCACCAGCAGCAGACAGGACCCGAAGGGAAACACCATATATTTT. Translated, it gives CATSSRQDPKGNTIYF. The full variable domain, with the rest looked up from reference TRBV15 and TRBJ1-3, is DAMVIQNPRYQVTQFGKPVTLSCSQTLNHNVMYWYQQKSSQAPKLLFHYYDKDFNNEADTPDNFQSRRPNTSFCFLDIRSPGLGDTAMYLCATSSRQDPKGNTIYFGEGSWLTVV.

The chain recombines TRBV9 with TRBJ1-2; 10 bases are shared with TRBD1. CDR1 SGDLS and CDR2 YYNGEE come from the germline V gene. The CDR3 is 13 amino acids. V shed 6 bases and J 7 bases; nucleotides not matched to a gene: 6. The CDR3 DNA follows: TGTGCCAGCAACCGACAGGGGGCGACTGGCTACACCTTC. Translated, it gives CASNRQGATGYTF.

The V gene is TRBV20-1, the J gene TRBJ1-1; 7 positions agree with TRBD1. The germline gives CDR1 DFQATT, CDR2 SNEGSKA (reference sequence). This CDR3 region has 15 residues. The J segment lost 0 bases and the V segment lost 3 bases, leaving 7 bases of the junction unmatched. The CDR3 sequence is CSASYPDRMNTEAFF. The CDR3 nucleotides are TGCAGTGCTAGTTACCCGGACAGGATGAACACTGAAGCTTTCTTT.

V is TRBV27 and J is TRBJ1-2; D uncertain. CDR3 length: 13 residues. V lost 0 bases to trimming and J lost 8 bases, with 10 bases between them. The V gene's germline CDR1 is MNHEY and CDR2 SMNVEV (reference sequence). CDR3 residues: CASSLSLTEGYTF. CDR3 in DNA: TGTGCCAGCAGTTTATCTCTTACGGAGGGCTACACCTTC.

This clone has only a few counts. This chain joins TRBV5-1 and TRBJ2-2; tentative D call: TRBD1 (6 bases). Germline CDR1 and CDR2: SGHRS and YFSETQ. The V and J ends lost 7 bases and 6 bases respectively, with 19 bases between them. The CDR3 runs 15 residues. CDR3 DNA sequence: TGCGCCAGCCGCCAGGGGCAGGGATGGTCCGGGGAGCTGTTTTTT. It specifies CASRQGQGWSGELFF. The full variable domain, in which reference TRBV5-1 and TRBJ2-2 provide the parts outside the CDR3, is KAGVTQTPRYLIKTRGQQVTLSCSPISGHRSVSWYQQTPGQGLQFLFEYFSETQRNKGNFPGRFSGRQFSNSRSEMNVSTLELGDSALYLCASRQGQGWSGELFFGEGSRLTVL.

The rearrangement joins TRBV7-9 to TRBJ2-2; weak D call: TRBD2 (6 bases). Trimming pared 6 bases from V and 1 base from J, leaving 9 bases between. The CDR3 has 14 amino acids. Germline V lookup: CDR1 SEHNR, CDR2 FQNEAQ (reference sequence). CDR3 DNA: TGTGCCAGCAGGACCGGGGGGAACACCGGGGAGCTGTTTTTT. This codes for CASRTGGNTGELFF.

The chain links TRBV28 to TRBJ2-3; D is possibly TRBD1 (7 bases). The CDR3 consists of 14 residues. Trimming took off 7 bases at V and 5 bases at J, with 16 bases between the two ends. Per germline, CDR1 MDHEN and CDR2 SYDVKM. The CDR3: CASTTGRTGDTQYF. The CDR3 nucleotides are TGTGCCAGCACGACAGGGAGGACTGGAGATACGCAGTATTTT.

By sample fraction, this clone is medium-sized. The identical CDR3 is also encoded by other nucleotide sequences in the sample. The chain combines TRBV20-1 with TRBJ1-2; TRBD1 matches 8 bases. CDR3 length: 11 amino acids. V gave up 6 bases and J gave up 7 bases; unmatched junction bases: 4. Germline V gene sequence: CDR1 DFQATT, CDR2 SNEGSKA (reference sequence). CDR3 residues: CSAPTGVGYTF. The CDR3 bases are TGCAGTGCCCCGACAGGGGTTGGCTACACCTTC.

This CDR3 is CASPPPAGLGPYEQYF. The DNA of the CDR3 is TGTGCCAGCCCCCCCCCTGCGGGACTAGGGCCCTACGAGCAGTACTTC. The chain links TRBV28 to TRBJ2-7; 8 nucleotides agree with TRBD2. The V gene's germline CDR1 is MDHEN and CDR2 SYDVKM. The CDR3 contains 16 residues. J gave up 2 bases and V 8 bases, and 14 bases lay outside the gene matches.

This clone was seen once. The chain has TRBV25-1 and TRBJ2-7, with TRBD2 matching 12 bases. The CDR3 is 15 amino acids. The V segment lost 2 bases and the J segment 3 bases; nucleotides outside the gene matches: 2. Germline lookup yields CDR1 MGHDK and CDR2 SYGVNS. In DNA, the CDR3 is TGTGCCAGCAGTGAACTAGCGGGGGGGCGCTACGAGCAGTACTTC. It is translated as CASSELAGGRYEQYF.

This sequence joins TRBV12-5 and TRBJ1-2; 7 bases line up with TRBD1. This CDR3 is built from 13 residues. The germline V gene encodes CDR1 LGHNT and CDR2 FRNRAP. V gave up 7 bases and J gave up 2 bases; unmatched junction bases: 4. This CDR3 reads CASDLQGNYGYTF. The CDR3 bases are TGTGCTAGTGACTTACAGGGGAACTATGGCTACACCTTC.

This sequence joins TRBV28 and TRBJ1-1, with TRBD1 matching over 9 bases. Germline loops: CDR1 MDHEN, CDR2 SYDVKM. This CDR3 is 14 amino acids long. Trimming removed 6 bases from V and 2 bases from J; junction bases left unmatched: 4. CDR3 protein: CASRSTGGNTEAFF. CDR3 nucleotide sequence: TGTGCCAGCAGGTCCACAGGGGGCAACACTGAAGCTTTCTTT.